The 15 T cell receptor beta chains below all came from one sample that was sequenced in a study of cytomegalovirus exposure and HLA in healthy donors. 13 Jbeta primers and 60 Vbeta primers were used for the PCR. The repertoire was sequenced with immunoSEQ multiplex PCR; TCRdb's copy has only in-frame clones and lacks some. The top ten clones hold roughly 1.2% of a sample with tens of thousands of clones, 81% of them seen once. Sequenced sample: PBMCs. These receptors originate from a girl aged 2 to 9 in good health and CMV-seropositive.

The rearrangement uses TRBV28 and TRBJ1-1; D is uncertain. Per the germline V gene, CDR1 is MDHEN and CDR2 is SYDVKM. Deletions cut 5 bases from V and 1 base from J, with 17 bases between. The CDR3 totals 16 residues. The chain's CDR3 is CASSLLLGSGNTEAFF. CDR3 DNA: TGTGCCAGCAGTCTACTTCTAGGATCGGGGAACACTGAAGCTTTCTTT. The full variable domain, in which reference TRBV28 and TRBJ1-1 provide the parts outside the CDR3, is DVKVTQSSRYLVKRTGEKVFLECVQDMDHENMFWYRQDPGLGLRLIYFSYDVKMKEKGDIPEGYSVSREKKERFSLILESASTNQTSMYLCASSLLLGSGNTEAFFGQGTRLTVV.

The chain recombines TRBV29-1 with TRBJ2-1, with D perhaps matching TRBD2 (6 bases). Per the germline V gene, CDR1 is SQVTM and CDR2 is ANQGSEA. Trimming shortened V by 0 bases and J by 1 base, and 10 bases separated the two germline ends. The CDR3 sequence is 15 residues long. The CDR3 protein is CSVEDLRESYNEQFF. In DNA form, the CDR3 reads TGCAGCGTTGAAGACCTGCGGGAATCCTACAATGAGCAGTTCTTC.

The rearrangement uses TRBV18 and TRBJ2-1; TRBD2 might be the D (5 bases). This CDR3 is built from 17 residues. V dropped 0 bases and J dropped 2 bases, with 14 bases sitting between them. The germline V gene has CDR1 KGHSH and CDR2 LQKENI. CDR3 nucleotide sequence: TGTGCCAGCTCACCACCGTTATTAGCGCTAACCTACAATGAGCAGTTCTTC. Residues: CASSPPLLALTYNEQFF.

The rearrangement links TRBV19 to TRBJ2-1; weak D call: TRBD2 (5 bases). The CDR3 contains 13 residues. Germline V gives CDR1 LNHDA, CDR2 SQIVND (reference sequence). V was pared by 5 bases and J by 6 bases, with 11 bases between. Here the CDR3 DNA reads TGTGCCAGTAGTTTACTAGGGATCAATGAGCAGTTCTTC. Protein: CASSLLGINEQFF.

The V gene is TRBV15, the J gene TRBJ2-3; D call uncertain. This CDR3 spans 12 amino acids. Germline CDR1 reads LNHNV; CDR2 reads YYDKDF (reference sequence). V lost 5 bases, J lost 3 bases, and 6 bases lay in between. The CDR3 is CATSPLTDTQYF. The CDR3 region has the DNA TGTGCCACCAGCCCCTTAACAGATACGCAGTATTTT.

This clone was found once. The V and J genes are TRBV18 and TRBJ2-5; D is uncertain. Trimming removed 3 bases at V and 5 bases at J, with 4 bases between. The germline V gene encodes CDR1 KGHSH and CDR2 LQKENI. CDR3 length: 11 residues. In DNA form, the CDR3 reads TGTGCCAGCTCACCCCTGGAGACCCAGTACTTC. It encodes CASSPLETQYF.

The CDR3 sequence: CASNFPSSGVYNEQFF. The CDR3 coding sequence is TGTGCCAGCAACTTCCCTTCTAGCGGGGTCTACAATGAGCAGTTCTTC. The chain combines TRBV5-8 with TRBJ2-1; TRBD2 matches 9 bases. CDR1 is SGHTS, CDR2 YDEGEE, per germline. V gave up 6 bases and J gave up 3 bases; unmatched junction bases: 10. CDR3 length: 16 residues.

The chain carries TRBV5-1 and TRBJ1-1; TRBD1 agrees at 9 bases. The CDR3 extends over 12 amino acids. Germline CDR1 and CDR2: SGHRS and YFSETQ. The V segment lost 0 bases and the J segment 10 bases; nucleotides outside the gene matches: 1. The DNA of the CDR3 is TGCGCCAGCAGCTTGGTGGGACAGGGAGCTTTCTTT. Its protein is CASSLVGQGAFF.

This chain uses TRBV27 with TRBJ2-5; weak D call: TRBD2 (6 bases). The DNA end is a closer match to TRBJ2-7, so the J assignment may be wrong. Germline lookup yields CDR1 MNHEY and CDR2 SMNVEV (reference sequence). The CDR3 consists of 13 residues. As DNA, the CDR3 is TGTGCCACTTCATTCGGGACTGGCTACGAGCAGTACTTC. Its protein product is CATSFGTGYEQYF.

J is TRBJ2-7 and V is TRBV4-1; 9 bases are a match to TRBD2. The CDR3 loop spans 14 amino acids. Germline CDR1 reads MGHRA; CDR2 reads YSYEKL. Trimming removed 3 bases from V and 4 bases from J; junction bases left unmatched: 4. CDR3 amino acids: CASSHAGGAYEQYF. CDR3 DNA sequence: TGCGCCAGCAGCCACGCGGGAGGGGCTTACGAGCAGTACTTC.

This clone occurred a few times. J is TRBJ2-1 and V is TRBV5-1; 7 nucleotides align to TRBD2. Losses at the gene ends were 1 base for V and 5 bases for J; bases not matched to a gene: 3. In germline, CDR1 is SGHRS, CDR2 YFSETQ. This CDR3 is 14 amino acids long. The CDR3 region has the DNA TGCGCCAGCAGCTTGACCGGGGGGAACAATGAGCAGTTCTTC. This gives the protein CASSLTGGNNEQFF.

The chain is built from TRBV5-1 and TRBJ2-7, with 8 bases aligning to TRBD1. V lost 4 bases to trimming and J lost 1 base; unmatched junction nucleotides: 10. The germline CDR1 and CDR2 sequences are SGHRS and YFSETQ. The CDR3 sequence is 16 residues long. The CDR3 reads CASSLKPGTGSYEQYF. The CDR3 region has the DNA TGCGCCAGCAGCCTGAAACCGGGGACAGGATCCTACGAGCAGTACTTC.

Here the CDR3 DNA reads TGTGCCAGCAGCTCCAGCACGGAGATCTACGAGCAGTACTTC. Protein product: CASSSSTEIYEQYF. The rearrangement links TRBV9 to TRBJ2-7; D remains unclear. The V gene's germline CDR1 is SGDLS and CDR2 YYNGEE. The CDR3 has 14 amino acids. V shed 4 bases and J shed 3 bases, with 14 bases lying between them.

The rearrangement joins TRBV6-5 to TRBJ2-1; 14 positions agree with TRBD2. CDR3 length equals 15 residues. Unmatched junction bases numbered 6, after V lost 6 bases and J lost 8 bases. Per the germline V gene, CDR1 is MNHEY and CDR2 is SVGAGI. CDR3 nucleotides: TGTGCCAGCAGCTATGGGACTAGCGGGAGTGATGAGCAGTTCTTC. Its translation: CASSYGTSGSDEQFF.

About this clone itself: A junction end diverges from the germline sequence, so it may reflect a read error. This chain links TRBV9 with TRBJ1-1; the match to TRBD1 covers 9 bases. The CDR3 is made up of 13 amino acids. Looked up from germline, CDR1 is SGDLS and CDR2 is YYNGEE. CDR3 residues: CASSVGDRETVSF. The CDR3 region has the DNA TGTGCCAGCAGCGTAGGGGACAGGGAAACGGTAAGCTTT.